The 24 T cell receptor beta chains reported below all come from one sample, sequenced in a study of tumor and adjacent non-tumor tissue in lung cancer. This sample's RNA came from whole unsorted tissue. More than 3 cm separated this lung sample from the edge of the tumor. The library came from three nested PCR rounds adapted from ARM-PCR protocols. TCRdb called the multiplex PCR reads again in MiXCR, with one record for every CDR3 protein. The sample includes tens of thousands of distinct CDR3 sequences, around 64% seen only once; the top ten take around 28%. The sequenced sample consisted of distant non-tumor lung tissue. All receptors derive from a woman in her seventies with non-small cell lung cancer.

Turning to this clonotype: One end of the junction fails to match germline, which may point to a read error. The chain couples TRBV4-2 to TRBJ2-2; 9 nucleotides line up with TRBD2. The CDR3 runs to 18 residues. Germline assignment: CDR1 LGHNA and CDR2 YNFKEQ. The CDR3 reads CASNQELAGAADTGELLF. The CDR3 nucleotides read TGTGCCAGCAACCAAGAGTTAGCGGGAGCCGCGGACACCGGGGAGCTGCTTTTT.

This clonotype is deemed medium-sized. This chain connects TRBV14 to TRBJ1-2, with D unresolved. V was cut by 1 base and J by 4 bases, with 7 bases left in between. The CDR3 sequence is 13 residues long. Germline-derived CDR1 and CDR2 are SGHDN and FVKESK. CDR3 DNA sequence: TGTGCCAGCAGCCAAGCTCGCAGCTATGGCTACACCTTC. As protein: CASSQARSYGYTF.

The chain links TRBV13 to TRBJ2-1; TRBD2 agrees at 8 bases. Germline lookup yields CDR1 PRHDT and CDR2 FYEKMQ (reference sequence). The junction had 8 bases not matched to a gene; V was cut back by 3 bases and J by 4 bases. The CDR3 runs 16 residues. This chain's CDR3 is CASSFEKTSEYNEQFF. The CDR3 DNA reads TGTGCCAGCAGCTTCGAGAAGACTAGCGAGTACAATGAGCAGTTCTTC.

This clonotype has more than one count but fewer than ten. This may come from a read error, since a much larger clone is one base off. The genes are TRBV10-3 and TRBJ2-7, with D perhaps matching TRBD2 (5 bases). This CDR3 has 14 residues. The germline CDR1 and CDR2 sequences are ENHRY and SYGVKD. Trimming cost V 3 bases and J 3 bases, with 12 bases left between them. The CDR3 here is CAISDPGYDYEQYF. The CDR3 DNA sequence: TGTGCCATCAGTGACCCGGGATACGACTACGAGCAGTACTTC.

J is TRBJ2-1 and V is TRBV5-6; 9 nucleotides align to TRBD2. CDR1 and CDR2 from the germline V gene are SGHDT and YYEEEE. The CDR3 loop spans 16 amino acids. Trimming at V came to 7 bases and at J to 7 bases, leaving 15 bases not matched to a gene. Here the CDR3 DNA reads TGTGCCAGCTGCAGACGATTAGCGGGAGTTAAGAATGAGCAGTTCTTC. Its translation is CASCRRLAGVKNEQFF. The variable domain in full, with the rest retrieved from reference TRBV5-6 and TRBJ2-1, is DAGVTQSPTHLIKTRGQQVTLRCSPKSGHDTVSWYQQALGQGPQFIFQYYEEEERQRGNFPDRFSGHQFPNYSSELNVNALLLGDSALYLCASCRRLAGVKNEQFFGPGTRLTVL.

Turning to this clonotype: Mismatch with germline at one junction end may stem from a read error. This chain links TRBV7-9 with TRBJ2-3; no reliable D call. This CDR3 comprises 14 residues. Germline CDR1 SEHNR, CDR2 FQNEAQ (reference sequence). CDR3 DNA: TGTACCAGCAGCTTAGGGATACTCACAGATACGCAGTATTTT. This gives the protein CTSSLGILTDTQYF.

This clonotype was seen many times. V and J are TRBV29-1 and TRBJ2-7; 11 bases are shared with TRBD1. The V gene end was trimmed by 3 bases and the J gene end by 1 base; junction bases not matched to a gene: 2. The CDR3 has 14 amino acids. CDR1 is SQVTM, CDR2 ANQGSEA, per germline. The CDR3 sequence: CSVEGTGGSYEQYF. DNA for the CDR3: TGCAGCGTTGAGGGGACAGGGGGTTCCTACGAGCAGTACTTC.

As to this clonotype: This may be a read error, as it is one base from a much larger clone. The chain recombines TRBV29-1 with TRBJ1-2; 8 bases are a match to TRBD1. V was clipped by 7 bases and J by 2 bases; unmatched bases: 6. This CDR3 is 13 amino acids long. Germline CDR1 and CDR2: SQVTM and ANQGSEA. CDR3: CSAPRTGNYGYTF. In nucleotides, the CDR3 is TGCAGCGCTCCTAGGACAGGGAACTATGGCTACACCTTC.

This clonotype was recorded a few times. A much larger clone differs from this one at a single base, so this may be a read error. This chain uses TRBV5-5 with TRBJ2-1; TRBD2 is a possible D gene (6 bases). Germline-derived CDR1 and CDR2 are SGHKS and YYEKEE (reference sequence). The CDR3 runs 16 residues. CDR3 nucleotide sequence: TGTGTCAGCAGCTTGACTAGTGGAAGCTCCTACAATGAGCAGTTCTTC. It codes for CVSSLTSGSSYNEQFF.

This clonotype was seen more than once but under ten times. CDR3: CASRRDNYGYTF. CDR3 DNA: TGTGCCAGCAGGCGGGACAACTATGGCTACACCTTC. The chain employs TRBV7-3 and TRBJ1-2, with D perhaps matching TRBD1 (5 bases). Germline lookup yields CDR1 SGHTA and CDR2 FQGTGA. Between the trimmed V and J ends, which lost 6 bases and 2 bases, there was a span of 7 bases. The length of the CDR3 is 12 residues.

V is TRBV6-2 or TRBV6-3 and J is TRBJ2-1; D gene uncertain. CDR1 is MNHEY, CDR2 SVGEGT, per germline. V gave up 4 bases and J gave up 2 bases, with 15 bases separating them. This CDR3 has 16 amino acids. The CDR3 is CASSFPLRFTYNEQFF. The CDR3 DNA follows: TGTGCCAGCAGTTTCCCCCTGAGATTTACCTACAATGAGCAGTTCTTC.

In DNA form, the CDR3 reads TGTGCCAGCAGCTCATACGCATCGGGGCAGCAACGGGAAGCTTTCTTT. It translates to CASSSYASGQQREAFF. The chain couples TRBV11-2 to TRBJ1-1, with D tentatively TRBD1 (5 bases). The CDR3 length is 16 residues. The germline V gene encodes CDR1 SGHAT and CDR2 FQNNGV. Trimming took 4 bases from V and 8 from J, leaving 23 bases between them.

In the case of this clonotype: This CDR3 is missing its conserved last phenylalanine or tryptophan, likely due to a read error. The CDR3 sequence: CVSSPQHYNEQFI. The CDR3 coding sequence is TGTGTCAGCAGTCCACAGCATTACAATGAGCAGTTCATC. This chain links TRBV6-1 with TRBJ2-1; D gene ambiguous. CDR3 length equals 13 residues. Germline V gives CDR1 MNHNS, CDR2 SASEGT.

Notes on this clonotype: The CDR3 ends on some other residue instead of the conserved phenylalanine or tryptophan, so this is likely a read error. This chain connects TRBV4-2 to TRBJ2-7; no definite D call. CDR3 length: 13 residues. CDR1 is LGHNA and CDR2 is YNFKEQ in the germline V gene. CDR3 region: CAISQEASYEQYL. The CDR3 DNA sequence: TGTGCCATCAGCCAAGAGGCCAGCTACGAGCAGTACTTA.

On this clonotype itself: One end of the junction does not line up with germline, which may come from a read error. This chain joins TRBV6-1 and TRBJ2-5; 8 bases are a match to TRBD1. Per the germline V gene, CDR1 is MNHNS and CDR2 is SASEGT. There are 15 residues in the CDR3. The CDR3 DNA sequence: TGTGTCAGCGTTTACGGGACAGGAAAGCAAGAGACCCAGTACTTC. Translated, it gives CVSVYGTGKQETQYF.

With respect to this clonotype: A read error is possible here, since a much larger clone lies one base away. The chain combines TRBV20-1 with TRBJ2-2, with D hard to call. The CDR3 spans 13 residues. V lost 8 bases to trimming and J lost 5 bases, with 15 bases between them. CDR1 DFQATT and CDR2 SNEGSKA come from the germline V gene (reference sequence). CDR3 DNA: TGCAGTACTGGAAGCCCATTTACCGGGGAGCTGTTTTTT. It is translated as CSTGSPFTGELFF.

This clonotype came up many times. The V gene is TRBV10-3, the J gene TRBJ1-1; no clear D. The CDR3 totals 13 residues. Trimming cost V 6 bases and J 3 bases, with 11 bases left between them. Per the germline V gene, CDR1 is ENHRY and CDR2 is SYGVKD. CDR3 coding DNA: TGTGCCATCAGGACTCACGCGGACACTGAAGCTTTCTTT. Translation: CAIRTHADTEAFF.

Note on this clonotype: One end of the junction is discordant with germline, which a read error may explain. The CDR3 sequence: CASCLASLAAGYEQYF. The CDR3 DNA follows: TGCGCCAGCTGCTTGGCGTCCCTAGCGGCGGGATACGAGCAGTACTTC. This chain joins TRBV5-1 and TRBJ2-7, with 7 bases aligning to TRBD2. The CDR3 is 16 residues long. The V gene's germline CDR1 is SGHRS and CDR2 YFSETQ.

This clonotype is a singleton in its sample. The junction does not match germline at one end; this may be a read error. The V gene is TRBV29-1, the J gene TRBJ1-2, with D perhaps TRBD1 (6 bases). CDR1 and CDR2 (germline): SQVTM, ANQGSEA. CDR3 size: 12 residues. CDR3 nucleotides: TGCAGCGTTGAGGACAGCCTCTATGACTACACCTTC. As protein: CSVEDSLYDYTF. Drawing the rest from reference TRBV29-1 and TRBJ1-2, the complete variable domain is SAVISQKPSRDICQRGTSLTIQCQVDSQVTMMFWYRQQPGQSLTLIATANQGSEATYESGFVIDKFPISRPNLTFSTLTVSNMSPEDSSIYLCSVEDSLYDYTFGSGTRLTVV.

As for this clonotype: The junction does not match germline at one end; this may be a read error. The chain carries TRBV11-1 and TRBJ1-2; no reliable D call. This CDR3 has 14 amino acids. The germline gives CDR1 SGHAT, CDR2 FQDESV (reference sequence). The CDR3 nucleotides are TGTGACAGCACTCATTCGGGAGTTGGCTATGGCTACACCTTT. This translates into CDSTHSGVGYGYTF.

With regard to this clonotype: A read error may explain this, as a much larger clone is one base away. The V and J genes are TRBV10-1 and TRBJ2-3; a possible D gene is TRBD1 (6 bases). The germline V gene encodes CDR1 WNHNN and CDR2 SYGVQD (reference sequence). The V end was cut by 4 bases, the J end by 2 bases, with 13 bases between. The CDR3 spans 15 residues. DNA for the CDR3: TGCGCCAGCAGTGTCTCGCAGGGGATCACAGATACGCAGTATTTT. Its translation is CASSVSQGITDTQYF.

As for this clonotype: With a much larger clone just one base away, this may be a read error. The chain joins TRBV5-4 to TRBJ2-7; either TRBD1 or TRBD2 may fit D (5 bases each). CDR1 SGHNT and CDR2 YYREEE come from the germline V gene (reference sequence). The CDR3 loop spans 15 amino acids. V was trimmed by 4 bases and J by 6 bases, leaving 20 bases between them. The CDR3 loop is CASSPGQAVTCEQYF. CDR3 nucleotide sequence: TGTGCCAGCAGCCCCGGACAAGCGGTTACCTGCGAGCAGTACTTC. Full variable domain (rest looked up from reference TRBV5-4 and TRBJ2-7): ETGVTQSPTHLIKTRGQQVTLRCSSQSGHNTVSWYQQALGQGPQFIFQYYREEENGRGNFPPRFSGLQFPNYSSELNVNALELDDSALYLCASSPGQAVTCEQYFGPGTRLTVT.

The chain links TRBV29-1 to TRBJ2-1; the D gene could be TRBD1 or TRBD2 (5 bases each). The germline V and J ends were trimmed by 6 bases and 13 bases, with 19 bases remaining between them. This CDR3 comprises 12 residues. Germline values: CDR1 SQVTM, CDR2 ANQGSEA. The DNA of the CDR3 is TGCAGCGTGGACGGGACCTACAATGTACAGTTCTTC. It specifies CSVDGTYNVQFF.

This clonotype was counted a few times. This CDR3 reads CASSLLAGGRDEQFF. Here the CDR3 DNA reads TGCGCCAGCAGCCTACTAGCGGGAGGGCGGGATGAGCAGTTCTTC. V is TRBV5-1 and J is TRBJ2-1, with TRBD2 matching over 13 bases. The V and J ends lost 4 bases and 8 bases, in that order; junction bases with no gene match: 6. This CDR3 is 15 amino acids long. Germline V gives CDR1 SGHRS, CDR2 YFSETQ.